This TCR beta chain was retrieved from a study of blood T cell repertoires in COVID-19. Overall study context: The analysed material was cDNA or gDNA that came from T cells, B-cell-depleted T cells, or PBMCs.

In the authors' methods: The authors estimated nucleated cell counts from reference gene primer amplification. Repertoires were generated with immunoSEQ multiplex PCR, while TCRdb's copy carries only in-frame clones and drops some. For V, J and clone size, that table is used; D and trimming come from the DNA. The sample contains roughly 220,000 clones, 85% to 90% of which appear only once. There are 14 residues in the CDR3. V shed 1 base and J shed 8 bases, with 12 bases lying between them. Germline CDR1 LGHNA, CDR2 YSLEER. Sample: PBMCs or T cells enriched from blood (not recorded which). The clonotype originates from a man aged 25 to 40 who had been exposed to COVID-19. The chain combines TRBV4-3 with TRBJ2-1, with D perhaps TRBD2 (6 bases). The CDR3 DNA sequence: TGCGCCAGCAGCCAAGGACTAGTTAGCGATGAGCAGTTCTTC. It is translated as CASSQGLVSDEQFF.